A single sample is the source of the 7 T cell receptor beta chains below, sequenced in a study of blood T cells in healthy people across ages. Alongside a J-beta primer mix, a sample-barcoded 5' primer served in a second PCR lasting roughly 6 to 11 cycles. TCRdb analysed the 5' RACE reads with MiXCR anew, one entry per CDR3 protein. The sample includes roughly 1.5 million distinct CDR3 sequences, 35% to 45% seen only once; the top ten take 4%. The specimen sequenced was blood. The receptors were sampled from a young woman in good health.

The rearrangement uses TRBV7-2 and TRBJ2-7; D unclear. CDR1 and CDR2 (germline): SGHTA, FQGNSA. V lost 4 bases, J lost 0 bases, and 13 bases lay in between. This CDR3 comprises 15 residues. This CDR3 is CASSYLRASSYEQYF. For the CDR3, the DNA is TGTGCCAGCAGCTACCTTAGGGCAAGCTCCTACGAGCAGTACTTC.

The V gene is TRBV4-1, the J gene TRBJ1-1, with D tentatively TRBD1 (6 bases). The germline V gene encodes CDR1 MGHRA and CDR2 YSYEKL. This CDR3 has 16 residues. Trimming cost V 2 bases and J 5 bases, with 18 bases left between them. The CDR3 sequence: CASSQRSTGTQTEAFF. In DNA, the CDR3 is TGCGCCAGCAGCCAACGGTCGACAGGCACCCAAACTGAAGCTTTCTTT.

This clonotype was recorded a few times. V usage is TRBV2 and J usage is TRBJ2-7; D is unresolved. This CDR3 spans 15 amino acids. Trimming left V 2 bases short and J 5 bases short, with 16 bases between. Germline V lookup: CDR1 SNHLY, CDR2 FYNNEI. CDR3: CASSEIGQAQDEQYF. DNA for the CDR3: TGTGCCAGCAGTGAAATCGGGCAGGCCCAGGACGAGCAGTACTTC.

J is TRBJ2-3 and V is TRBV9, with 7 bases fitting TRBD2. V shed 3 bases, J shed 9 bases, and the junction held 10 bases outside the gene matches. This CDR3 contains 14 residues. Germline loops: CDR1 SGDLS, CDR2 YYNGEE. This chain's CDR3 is CASSDPTSSGTQYF. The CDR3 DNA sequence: TGTGCCAGCAGCGACCCGACCTCTAGCGGCACGCAGTATTTT.

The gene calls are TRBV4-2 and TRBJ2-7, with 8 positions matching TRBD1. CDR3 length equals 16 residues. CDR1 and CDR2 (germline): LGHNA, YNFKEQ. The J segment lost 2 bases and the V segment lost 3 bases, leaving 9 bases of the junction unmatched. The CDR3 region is CASSHSPGQVPYEQYF. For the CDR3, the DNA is TGTGCCAGCAGCCACTCCCCGGGACAGGTTCCCTACGAGCAGTACTTC.

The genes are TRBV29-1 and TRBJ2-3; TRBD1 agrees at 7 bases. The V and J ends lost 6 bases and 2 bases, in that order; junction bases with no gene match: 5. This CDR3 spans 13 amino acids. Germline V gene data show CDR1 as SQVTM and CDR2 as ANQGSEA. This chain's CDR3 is CSVTGQTTDTQYF. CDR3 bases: TGCAGCGTGACGGGACAGACCACAGATACGCAGTATTTT.

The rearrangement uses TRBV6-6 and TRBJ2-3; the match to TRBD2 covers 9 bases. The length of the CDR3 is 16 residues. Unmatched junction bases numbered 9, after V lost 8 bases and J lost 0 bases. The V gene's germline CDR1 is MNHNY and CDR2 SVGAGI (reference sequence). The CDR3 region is CASCRASGASTDTQYF. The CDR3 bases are TGTGCCAGCTGTCGGGCTAGCGGGGCTAGCACAGATACGCAGTATTTT.